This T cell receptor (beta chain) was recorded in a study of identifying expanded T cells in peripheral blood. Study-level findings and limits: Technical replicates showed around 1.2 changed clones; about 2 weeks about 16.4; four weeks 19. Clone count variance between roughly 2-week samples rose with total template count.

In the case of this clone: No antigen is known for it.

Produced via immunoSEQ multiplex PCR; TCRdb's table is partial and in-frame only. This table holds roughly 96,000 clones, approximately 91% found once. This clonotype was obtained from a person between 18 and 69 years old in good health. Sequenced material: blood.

In DNA form, the CDR3 reads TGTGCCAGCAGTTGGCAGGGGACCACTGAAGCTTTCTTT. This translates into CASSWQGTTEAFF. The chain combines TRBV27 with TRBJ1-1; tentatively, D is TRBD1 (6 bases). Germline values: CDR1 MNHEY, CDR2 SMNVEV (reference sequence). Trimming took 4 bases from V and 4 from J, leaving 10 bases between them. This CDR3 has 13 residues.